The 27 T cell receptor beta chains reported below all come from one sample, sequenced in a study of breast tumors, draining lymph nodes, adjacent tissues. Axillary draining lymph nodes of breast cancer patients supplied the node samples. One entry per CDR3 protein results from TCRdb running MiXCR on the multiplex PCR reads. The sample lists over 250,000 distinct CDR3 sequences, 30% to 35% seen once, with under 1.2% in the top ten. The sequencing sample was made of axillary lymph node tissue. Every receptor here comes from a female donor with breast cancer. Some clones in this sample may be carry-over from other donors' samples.

This clonotype appeared many times. The rearrangement joins TRBV11-2 to TRBJ2-5, with a tentative D call TRBD2 (5 bases). This CDR3 has 17 residues. Per the germline V gene, CDR1 is SGHAT and CDR2 is FQNNGV. Trimming stripped 3 bases from V and 2 bases from J, with 19 bases between. CDR3 amino acids: CASSFSPGVAPQETQYF. The CDR3 DNA follows: TGTGCCAGCAGCTTTTCCCCTGGGGTAGCGCCGCAAGAGACCCAGTACTTC.

The table lists this clonotype with a few counts. This rearrangement joins TRBV28 to TRBJ2-1, with a tentative D call TRBD1 (6 bases). The germline CDR1 and CDR2 sequences are MDHEN and SYDVKM. Trimming shortened V by 1 base and J by 7 bases, and 11 bases separated the two germline ends. The length of the CDR3 is 14 residues. CDR3 bases: TGTGCCAGCAGTTTATCCTCCACAGGGAATGAGCAGTTCTTC. Translation: CASSLSSTGNEQFF.

Only a few counts were recorded for this clonotype. Just one base apart from a much larger clone, this may be a read error. This chain links TRBV5-1 with TRBJ2-7; D unresolved. From germline, CDR1 is SGHRS and CDR2 YFSETQ. The length of the CDR3 is 14 residues. The CDR3 reads CASSLYKGGQEQHF. In DNA, the CDR3 is TGCGCCAGCAGCTTGTACAAGGGCGGTCAGGAGCAGCACTTC.

This clonotype was seen ten or more times. The rearrangement uses TRBV10-3 and TRBJ2-1; 12 bases line up with TRBD2. From germline, CDR1 is ENHRY and CDR2 SYGVKD. V dropped 2 bases and J dropped 4; count of bases not matched to a gene: 9. The length of the CDR3 is 18 residues. CDR3 loop: CAISESLAGGPGYNEQFF. The CDR3 DNA reads TGTGCCATCAGTGAGAGTCTAGCGGGAGGGCCGGGTTACAATGAGCAGTTCTTC.

This clonotype was detected a few times. The genes are TRBV12-3 or TRBV12-4 and TRBJ2-7; possibly TRBD1 or TRBD2 for D (5 bases each). Trimming pared 3 bases from V and 3 bases from J, leaving 18 bases between. The CDR3 runs 16 residues. The CDR3 spells CASSFDVGGPHYEQYF. CDR3 DNA sequence: TGTGCCAGCAGTTTCGATGTTGGGGGACCCCACTACGAGCAGTACTTC.

This clonotype was counted many times. This rearrangement joins TRBV15 to TRBJ2-7; D remains ambiguous. Per germline, CDR1 LNHNV and CDR2 YYDKDF (reference sequence). The length of the CDR3 is 12 residues. Between the trimmed V and J ends, which lost 3 bases and 3 bases, there was a span of 6 bases. The CDR3 DNA is TGTGCCACCAGCAGGGTTGGCTACGAGCAGTACTTC. Its translation is CATSRVGYEQYF.

Comment on this clonotype: A single base separates this from a much larger clone, so it may be a read error. The chain carries TRBV6-2 or TRBV6-3 and TRBJ1-2; no clear D gene. The CDR3 has 15 residues. Germline CDR1 is MNHEY and CDR2 is SVGEGT. The CDR3 coding sequence is TGTGCCAGCAGTCACTCTCGGGCAGCTACCCATGGCTACACCTTC. Protein product: CASSHSRAATHGYTF.

This clonotype was counted a few times. The rearrangement uses TRBV27 and TRBJ1-2; 7 nucleotides agree with TRBD1. V gave up 5 bases and J gave up 8 bases; unmatched junction bases: 5. This CDR3 comprises 12 residues. The germline CDR1 and CDR2 sequences are MNHEY and SMNVEV (reference sequence). CDR3 DNA: TGTGCCAGCAGTGACAGGGCCGGAGGCTACACCTTC. As protein: CASSDRAGGYTF.

As to this clonotype: Just one base apart from a much larger clone, this may be a read error. This chain links TRBV5-4 with TRBJ2-7; D unresolved. Trimming shortened V by 0 bases and J by 2 bases, and 9 bases separated the two germline ends. This CDR3 region has 14 residues. The V gene's germline CDR1 is SGHNT and CDR2 YYREEE (reference sequence). CDR3 region: CASSLEGSAYEQYF. The CDR3 DNA reads TGTGCCAGCAGCTTGGAGGGTTCGGCCTACGAGCAGTACTTC.

The table lists this clonotype with a few counts. The CDR3 is CASSRGTGGTYEQYF. CDR3 DNA sequence: TGTGCCAGCTCGCGGGGGACAGGGGGGACCTACGAGCAGTACTTC. This sequence joins TRBV18 and TRBJ2-7; TRBD1 agrees at 11 bases. Looked up from germline, CDR1 is KGHSH and CDR2 is LQKENI. This CDR3 contains 15 residues. Trimming removed 6 bases from V and 2 bases from J; junction bases left unmatched: 6. The whole variable domain, remainder taken from reference TRBV18 and TRBJ2-7, is NAGVMQNPRHLVRRRGQEARLRCSPMKGHSHVYWYRQLPEEGLKFMVYLQKENIIDESGMPKERFSAEFPKEGPSILRIQQVVRGDSAAYFCASSRGTGGTYEQYFGPGTRLTVT.

This clonotype was recorded a few times. The rearrangement links TRBV5-1 to TRBJ2-5; 8 bases align to TRBD2. J was trimmed by 5 bases and V by 7 bases; bases with no gene match: 13. Germline V gene lookup returns CDR1 SGHRS and CDR2 YFSETQ. This CDR3 is built from 15 residues. The CDR3 loop is CASSETSEISETQYF. The CDR3, as DNA: TGCGCCAGCTCCGAGACTAGCGAGATTTCTGAGACCCAGTACTTC.

The genes are TRBV10-3 and TRBJ2-1; 13 positions match TRBD2. The CDR3 consists of 15 residues. V shed 6 bases and J 7 bases; nucleotides not matched to a gene: 6. Germline V gene lookup returns CDR1 ENHRY and CDR2 SYGVKD. CDR3 amino acids: CAISRTSGRKNEQFF. The CDR3 nucleotides are TGTGCCATCAGCCGGACTAGCGGGAGAAAAAATGAGCAGTTCTTC.

Notes on this clonotype: Given a much more abundant clone one base away, this may be a read error. The chain carries TRBV5-4 and TRBJ2-7; D remains unclear. CDR3 length: 15 amino acids. The V gene's germline CDR1 is SGHNT and CDR2 YYREEE (reference sequence). Deletions cut 2 bases from V and 3 bases from J, with 15 bases between. The CDR3 sequence is CASSFRGTPDYEQYF. In DNA, the CDR3 is TGTGCCAGCAGCTTCCGCGGCACCCCAGACTACGAGCAGTACTTC.

This clonotype appeared many times. J is TRBJ2-7 and V is TRBV15, with TRBD2 matching 8 bases. V gave up 0 bases and J gave up 0 bases; unmatched junction bases: 1. The germline gives CDR1 LNHNV, CDR2 YYDKDF (reference sequence). The CDR3 runs to 15 residues. In DNA form, the CDR3 reads TGTGCCACCAGCAGAGAGAGCGGGAGCTCCTACGAGCAGTACTTC. It specifies CATSRESGSSYEQYF.

Turning to this clonotype: A read error may explain this, as a much larger clone is one base away. This chain joins TRBV5-1 and TRBJ2-2, with TRBD2 matching over 12 bases. Germline-derived CDR1 and CDR2 are SGHRS and YFSETQ. Trimming cost V 7 bases and J 6 bases; bases outside gene matches: 7. CDR3 length: 15 residues. Here the CDR3 DNA reads TGCGCCAGCGGCCCGGGACTAGCGGGTCCCGGGGAGCTGTTTTTT. Translated, it gives CASGPGLAGPGELFF.

This clonotype has more than one count but fewer than ten. The chain joins TRBV4-2 to TRBJ2-1; the match to TRBD1 covers 10 bases. The CDR3 spans 16 residues. The V and J ends lost 3 bases and 10 bases, in that order; junction bases with no gene match: 12. CDR1 LGHNA and CDR2 YNFKEQ come from the germline V gene. This CDR3 is CASSQEVGDRGYEQFF. Here the CDR3 DNA reads TGTGCCAGCAGCCAGGAGGTAGGGGACAGGGGCTACGAGCAGTTCTTC.

This chain joins TRBV19 and TRBJ2-7; TRBD1 matches at 7 bases. There are 16 residues in the CDR3. V lost 5 bases to trimming and J lost 0 bases; unmatched junction nucleotides: 10. Germline-derived CDR1 and CDR2 are LNHDA and SQIVND (reference sequence). DNA of the CDR3: TGTGCCAGTAGTTATCCGACAGGGTCCTCCTCCTACGAGCAGTACTTC. Its protein product is CASSYPTGSSSYEQYF.

In its sample, this clonotype was seen many times. This CDR3 is CSARTRRKPYEQYF. The CDR3 region has the DNA TGCAGTGCTAGGACAAGACGGAAACCCTACGAGCAGTACTTC. The V and J genes are TRBV20-1 and TRBJ2-7; D is unresolved. The germline V gene has CDR1 DFQATT and CDR2 SNEGSKA (reference sequence). V lost 3 bases and J lost 2, with 14 bases in between. The CDR3 has 14 amino acids.

This clonotype was observed many times. The chain employs TRBV29-1 and TRBJ2-1; 10 bases map to TRBD2. The CDR3 length is 14 residues. Trimming removed 3 bases from V and 3 bases from J; junction bases left unmatched: 2. CDR1 and CDR2 (germline): SQVTM, ANQGSEA. The chain's CDR3 is CSVEKREGYNEQFF. The CDR3 DNA follows: TGCAGCGTTGAGAAGCGGGAGGGCTACAATGAGCAGTTCTTC.

Details on this clonotype: A much larger clone sits a single nucleotide away, making a read error possible. The gene calls are TRBV15 and TRBJ2-1; 7 nucleotides line up with TRBD2. CDR1 and CDR2 (germline): LNHNV, YYDKDF (reference sequence). Trimming removed 1 base from V and 12 bases from J; junction bases left unmatched: 9. CDR3 length: 14 amino acids. This chain's CDR3 is CATSRGPSGYRQFF. CDR3 coding DNA: TGTGCCACCAGCAGAGGTCCTAGCGGCTATAGGCAGTTCTTC.

The table lists this clonotype with many counts. The chain couples TRBV19 to TRBJ2-7; a weak D match, TRBD1 (6 bases). Germline CDR1 is LNHDA and CDR2 is SQIVND (reference sequence). The CDR3 has 13 residues. With 5 bases removed from V and 4 bases from J, the gap between germline ends came to 12 bases. DNA for the CDR3: TGTGCCAGTAGTCGGGGTGACAGGTACGAGCAGTACTTC. The encoded protein is CASSRGDRYEQYF.

This clonotype has at least ten counts. The chain employs TRBV7-9 and TRBJ2-2; D is perhaps TRBD1 (6 bases). The V gene's germline CDR1 is SEHNR and CDR2 FQNEAQ (reference sequence). Trimming stripped 5 bases from V and 4 bases from J, with 8 bases between. This CDR3 comprises 13 residues. The DNA of the CDR3 is TGTGCCAGCAGCGCGGACAGCACCGGGGAGCTGTTTTTT. Its protein product is CASSADSTGELFF. Full variable domain (rest looked up from reference TRBV7-9 and TRBJ2-2): DTGVSQNPRHKITKRGQNVTFRCDPISEHNRLYWYRQTLGQGPEFLTYFQNEAQLEKSRLLSDRFSAERPKGSFSTLEIQRTEQGDSAMYLCASSADSTGELFFGEGSRLTVL.

This sequence joins TRBV4-1 and TRBJ1-1; no reliable D call. V dropped 0 bases and J dropped 4 bases, with 12 bases sitting between them. From germline, CDR1 is MGHRA and CDR2 YSYEKL. The CDR3 spans 15 residues. CDR3 sequence reads: CASSQDWAVLTEAFF. CDR3 in DNA: TGCGCCAGCAGCCAAGATTGGGCAGTTCTCACTGAAGCTTTCTTT.

V and J are TRBV13 and TRBJ2-1; D not certain. The V gene's germline CDR1 is PRHDT and CDR2 FYEKMQ (reference sequence). This CDR3 is built from 17 residues. V was trimmed by 0 bases and J by 5 bases, leaving 17 bases between them. CDR3 in DNA: TGTGCCAGCAGCTTAGGCCGCGGCTTCGGCCGTAACAATGAGCAGTTCTTC. Its protein is CASSLGRGFGRNNEQFF.

This clonotype showed up many times. This chain links TRBV7-8 with TRBJ2-5; TRBD1 matches at 7 bases. CDR3 length: 13 amino acids. CDR1 is SGHVS and CDR2 is FQNEAQ in the germline V gene. Trimming took 8 bases from V and 0 from J; bases not matched to a gene: 3. The CDR3 protein is CASQDRDQETQYF. CDR3 nucleotides: TGTGCCAGCCAAGACAGGGACCAAGAGACCCAGTACTTC. Full variable domain (remainder filled in from reference TRBV7-8 and TRBJ2-5): GAGVSQSPRYKVAKRGQDVALRCDPISGHVSLFWYQQALGQGPEFLTYFQNEAQLDKSGLPSDRFFAERPEGSVSTLKIQRTQQEDSAVYLCASQDRDQETQYFGPGTRLLVL.

This clonotype showed up many times. The chain recombines TRBV20-1 with TRBJ2-5, with D perhaps matching TRBD1 (5 bases). From germline, CDR1 is DFQATT and CDR2 SNEGSKA (reference sequence). Trimming cost V 4 bases and J 2 bases, with 14 bases left between them. This CDR3 spans 14 amino acids. CDR3 DNA: TGCAGTGCTACCCCTGGGGCGGATCAAGAGACCCAGTACTTC. Translation gives CSATPGADQETQYF.

As regards this clonotype: Since a much larger clone is just one base distant, this may be a read error. The chain uses TRBV5-4 and TRBJ1-4; 7 bases agree with TRBD1. CDR3 length: 15 amino acids. The V gene end was trimmed by 5 bases and the J gene end by 4 bases; junction bases not matched to a gene: 8. From germline, CDR1 is SGHNT and CDR2 YYREEE (reference sequence). The CDR3 DNA reads as TGTGCCAGCAGAACCGGGACAGCGATTAATGAAAAACTGTTTTTT. Translated, it gives CASRTGTAINEKLFF.